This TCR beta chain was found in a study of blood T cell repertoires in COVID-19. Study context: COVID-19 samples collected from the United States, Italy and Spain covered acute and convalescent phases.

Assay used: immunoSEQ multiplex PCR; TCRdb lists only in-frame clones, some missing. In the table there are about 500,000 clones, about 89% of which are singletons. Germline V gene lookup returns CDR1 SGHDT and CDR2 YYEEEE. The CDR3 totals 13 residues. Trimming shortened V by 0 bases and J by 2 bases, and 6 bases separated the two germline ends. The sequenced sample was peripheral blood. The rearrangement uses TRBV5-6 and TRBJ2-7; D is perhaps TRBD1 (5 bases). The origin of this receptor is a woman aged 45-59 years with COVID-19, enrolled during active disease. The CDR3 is CASSLGGTYEQYF. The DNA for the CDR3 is TGTGCCAGCAGCTTGGGGGGCACCTACGAGCAGTACTTC.